Below, one TCR beta chain is given with its context. The sample is drawn from a study of shared clonotypes between healthy human individuals. With 5 bases clipped from V and 1 base from J, the junction kept 5 bases outside the gene matches. CDR1 and CDR2 (germline): MDHEN, SYDVKM. This CDR3 has 15 amino acids. Sequencing used immunoSEQ multiplex PCR; TCRdb keeps in-frame clones, though not all of them. Here the sample spans 1 million to 1.2 million clones, around three quarters being singletons. All donors were healthy HIV-negative adults lacking recent acute infections or vaccinations. Sequenced input: memory CD4+ T cells from PBMCs. The subset: CD45RA-negative fraction. The chain combines TRBV28 with TRBJ2-7; 10 bases fit TRBD2. The clonotype comes from a man aged 18 to 29 in good health. Some clones in this sample may be carry-over from other donors' samples. In DNA, the CDR3 is TGTGCCAGCAGTCGTAGGACTAGCGGATCCTACGAGCAGTACTTC. It translates to CASSRRTSGSYEQYF. The whole variable domain, filled in from reference TRBV28 and TRBJ2-7, reads DVKVTQSSRYLVKRTGEKVFLECVQDMDHENMFWYRQDPGLGLRLIYFSYDVKMKEKGDIPEGYSVSREKKERFSLILESASTNQTSMYLCASSRRTSGSYEQYFGPGTRLTVT.